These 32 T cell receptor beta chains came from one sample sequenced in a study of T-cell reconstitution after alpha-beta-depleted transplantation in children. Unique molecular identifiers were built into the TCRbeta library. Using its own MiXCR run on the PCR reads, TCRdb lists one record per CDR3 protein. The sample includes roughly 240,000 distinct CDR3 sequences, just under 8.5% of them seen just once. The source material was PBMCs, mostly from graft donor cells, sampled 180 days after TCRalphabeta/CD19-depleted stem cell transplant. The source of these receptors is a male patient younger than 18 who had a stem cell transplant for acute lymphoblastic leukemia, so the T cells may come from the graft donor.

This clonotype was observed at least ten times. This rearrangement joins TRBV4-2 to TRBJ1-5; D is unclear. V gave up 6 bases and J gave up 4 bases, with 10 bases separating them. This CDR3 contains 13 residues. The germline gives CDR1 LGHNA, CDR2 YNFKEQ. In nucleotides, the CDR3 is TGTGCCAGCAGGGGTGAGGGTAATCAGCCCCAGCATTTT. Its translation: CASRGEGNQPQHF.

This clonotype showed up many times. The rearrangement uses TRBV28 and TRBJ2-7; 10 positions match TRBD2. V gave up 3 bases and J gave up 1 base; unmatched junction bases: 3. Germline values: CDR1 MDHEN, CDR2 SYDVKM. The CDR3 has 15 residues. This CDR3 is CASSFRGLASYEQYF. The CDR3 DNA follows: TGTGCCAGCAGTTTTCGGGGACTAGCGTCCTACGAGCAGTACTTC. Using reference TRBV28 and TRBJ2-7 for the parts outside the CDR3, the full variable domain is DVKVTQSSRYLVKRTGEKVFLECVQDMDHENMFWYRQDPGLGLRLIYFSYDVKMKEKGDIPEGYSVSREKKERFSLILESASTNQTSMYLCASSFRGLASYEQYFGPGTRLTVT.

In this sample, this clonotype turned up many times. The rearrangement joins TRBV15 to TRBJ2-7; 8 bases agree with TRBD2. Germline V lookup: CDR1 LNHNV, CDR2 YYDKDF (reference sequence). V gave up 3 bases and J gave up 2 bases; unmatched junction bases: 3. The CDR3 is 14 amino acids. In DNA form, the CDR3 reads TGTGCCACCAGCAGCCGCGGGGGGCCCTACGAGCAGTACTTC. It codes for CATSSRGGPYEQYF.

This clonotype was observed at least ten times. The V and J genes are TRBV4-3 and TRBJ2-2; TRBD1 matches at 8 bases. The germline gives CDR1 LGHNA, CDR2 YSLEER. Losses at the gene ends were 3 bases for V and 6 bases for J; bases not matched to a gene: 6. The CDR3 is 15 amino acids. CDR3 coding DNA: TGCGCCAGCAGCCACGACAGGGGTAGGGCCGGGGAGCTGTTTTTT. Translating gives CASSHDRGRAGELFF.

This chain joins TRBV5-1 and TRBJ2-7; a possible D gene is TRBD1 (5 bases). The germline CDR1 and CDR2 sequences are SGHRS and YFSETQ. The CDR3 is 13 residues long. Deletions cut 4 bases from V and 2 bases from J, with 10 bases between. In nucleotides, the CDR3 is TGCGCCAGCAGCCTGACAGAGACCTACGAGCAGTACTTC. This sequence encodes CASSLTETYEQYF.

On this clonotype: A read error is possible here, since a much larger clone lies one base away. As DNA, the CDR3 is TGTGCCAGCAGCGTCCGAGGGGGGGGACGCTCCTACAATGAGCAGTTCTTC. Protein sequence: CASSVRGGGRSYNEQFF. This chain links TRBV9 with TRBJ2-1; D may be TRBD2 (7 bases). V shed 2 bases and J shed 0 bases, with 15 bases lying between them. This CDR3 spans 17 amino acids. The germline V gene has CDR1 SGDLS and CDR2 YYNGEE.

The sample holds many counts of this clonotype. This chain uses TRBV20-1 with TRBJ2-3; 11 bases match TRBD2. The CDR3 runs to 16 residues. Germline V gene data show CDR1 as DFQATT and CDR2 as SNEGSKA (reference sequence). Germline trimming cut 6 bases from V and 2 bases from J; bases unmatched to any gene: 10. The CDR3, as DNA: TGCAGTGCCTCACATCTAGCGGGAGGATACACAGATACGCAGTATTTT. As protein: CSASHLAGGYTDTQYF.

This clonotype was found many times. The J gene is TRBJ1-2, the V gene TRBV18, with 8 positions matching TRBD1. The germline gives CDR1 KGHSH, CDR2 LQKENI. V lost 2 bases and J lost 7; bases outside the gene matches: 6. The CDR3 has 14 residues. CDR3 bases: TGTGCCAGCTCACCAAGCACAGGGGGTTCTGGCTACACCTTC. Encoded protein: CASSPSTGGSGYTF.

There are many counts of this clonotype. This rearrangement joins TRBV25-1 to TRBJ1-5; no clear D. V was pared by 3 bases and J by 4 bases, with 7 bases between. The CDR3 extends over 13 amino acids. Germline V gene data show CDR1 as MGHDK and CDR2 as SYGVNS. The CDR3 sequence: CASSDGLNQPQHF. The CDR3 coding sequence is TGTGCCAGCAGTGATGGCCTGAATCAGCCCCAGCATTTT.

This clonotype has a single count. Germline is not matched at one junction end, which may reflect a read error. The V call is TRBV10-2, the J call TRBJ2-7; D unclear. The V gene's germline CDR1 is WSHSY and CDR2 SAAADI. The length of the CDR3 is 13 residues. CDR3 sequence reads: CASRELGKDEQYF. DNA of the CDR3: TGCGCCAGCAGGGAGTTGGGTAAGGACGAGCAGTACTTC.

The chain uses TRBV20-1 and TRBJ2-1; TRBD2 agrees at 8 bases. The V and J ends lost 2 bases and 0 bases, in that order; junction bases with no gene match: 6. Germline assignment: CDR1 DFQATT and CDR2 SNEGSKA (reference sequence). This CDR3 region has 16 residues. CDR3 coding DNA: TGCAGTGCTAGAAACTCGGGAGGGACCTCCTACAATGAGCAGTTCTTC. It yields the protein CSARNSGGTSYNEQFF.

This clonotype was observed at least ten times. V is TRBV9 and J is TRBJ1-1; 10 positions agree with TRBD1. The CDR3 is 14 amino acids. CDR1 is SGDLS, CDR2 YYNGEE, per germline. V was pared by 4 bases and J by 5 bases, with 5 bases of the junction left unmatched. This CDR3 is CASSLGTGVTEAFF. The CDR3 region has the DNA TGTGCCAGCAGCCTTGGGACAGGGGTTACTGAAGCTTTCTTT.

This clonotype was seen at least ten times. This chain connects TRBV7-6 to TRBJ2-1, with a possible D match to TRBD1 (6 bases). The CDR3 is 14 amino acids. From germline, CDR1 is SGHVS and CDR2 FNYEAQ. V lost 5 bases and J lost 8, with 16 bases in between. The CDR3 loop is CASSPRGGEYEQFF. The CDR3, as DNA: TGTGCCAGCAGCCCTAGAGGGGGAGAATATGAGCAGTTCTTC.

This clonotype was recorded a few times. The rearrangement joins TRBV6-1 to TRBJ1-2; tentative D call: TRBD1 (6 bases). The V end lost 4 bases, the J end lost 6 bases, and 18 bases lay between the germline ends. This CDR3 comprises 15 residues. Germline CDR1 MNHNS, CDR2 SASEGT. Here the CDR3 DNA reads TGTGCCAGCAGTGTCCCTTTGGGGGGGCGGGATGGCTACACCTTC. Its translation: CASSVPLGGRDGYTF.

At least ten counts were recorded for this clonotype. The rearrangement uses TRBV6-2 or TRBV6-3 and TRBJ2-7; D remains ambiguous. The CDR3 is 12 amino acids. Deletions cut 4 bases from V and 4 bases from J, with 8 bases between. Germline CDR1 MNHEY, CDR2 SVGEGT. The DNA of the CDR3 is TGTGCCAGCAGTTCGAAGGGTTACGAGCAGTACTTC. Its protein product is CASSSKGYEQYF.

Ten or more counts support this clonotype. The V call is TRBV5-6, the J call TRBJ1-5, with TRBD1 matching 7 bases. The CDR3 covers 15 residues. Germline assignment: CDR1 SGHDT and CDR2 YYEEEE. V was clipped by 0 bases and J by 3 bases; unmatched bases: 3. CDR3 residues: CASSLGQGNNQPQHF. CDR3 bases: TGTGCCAGCAGCTTGGGACAGGGCAACAATCAGCCCCAGCATTTT.

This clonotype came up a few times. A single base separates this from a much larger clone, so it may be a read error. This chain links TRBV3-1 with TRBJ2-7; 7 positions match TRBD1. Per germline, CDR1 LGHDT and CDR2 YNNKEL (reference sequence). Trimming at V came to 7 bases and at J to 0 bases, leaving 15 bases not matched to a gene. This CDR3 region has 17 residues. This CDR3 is CASTLGTVRPNSYEQYF. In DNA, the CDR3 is TGTGCCAGCACCCTTGGGACAGTTCGACCTAACTCCTACGAGCAGTACTTC.

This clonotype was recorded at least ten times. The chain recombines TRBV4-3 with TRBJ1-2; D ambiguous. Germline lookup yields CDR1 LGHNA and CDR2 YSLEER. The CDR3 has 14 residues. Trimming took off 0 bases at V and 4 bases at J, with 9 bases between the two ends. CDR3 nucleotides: TGCGCCAGCAGCCAAGAGAGGGTTCGCTATGGCTACACCTTC. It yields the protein CASSQERVRYGYTF.

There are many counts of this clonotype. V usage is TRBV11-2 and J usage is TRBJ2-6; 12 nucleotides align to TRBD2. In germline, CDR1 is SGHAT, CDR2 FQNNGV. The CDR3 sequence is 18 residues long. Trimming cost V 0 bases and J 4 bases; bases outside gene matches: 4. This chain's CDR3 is CASSLDRLAGAGANVLTF. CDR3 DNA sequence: TGTGCCAGCAGCTTAGATCGACTAGCGGGAGCCGGGGCCAACGTCCTGACTTTC.

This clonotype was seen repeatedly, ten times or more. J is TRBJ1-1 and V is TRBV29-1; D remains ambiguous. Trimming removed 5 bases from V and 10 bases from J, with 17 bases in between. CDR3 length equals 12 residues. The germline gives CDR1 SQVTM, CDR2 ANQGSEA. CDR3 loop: CSVLHGRLGAFF. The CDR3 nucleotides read TGCAGCGTTTTACACGGTCGTCTGGGAGCTTTCTTT.

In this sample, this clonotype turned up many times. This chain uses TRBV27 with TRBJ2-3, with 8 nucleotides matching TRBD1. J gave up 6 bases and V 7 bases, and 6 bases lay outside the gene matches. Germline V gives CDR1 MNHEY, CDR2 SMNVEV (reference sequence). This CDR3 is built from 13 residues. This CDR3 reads CASIGQGSDTQYF. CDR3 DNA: TGTGCCAGCATAGGACAGGGATCCGATACGCAGTATTTT.

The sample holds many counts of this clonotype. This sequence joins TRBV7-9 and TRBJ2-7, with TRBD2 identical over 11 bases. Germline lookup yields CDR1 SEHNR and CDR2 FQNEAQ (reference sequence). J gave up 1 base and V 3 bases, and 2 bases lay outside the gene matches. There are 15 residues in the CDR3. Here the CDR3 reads CASSFTSGGSYEQYF. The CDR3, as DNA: TGTGCCAGCAGCTTTACTAGCGGGGGTTCCTACGAGCAGTACTTC.

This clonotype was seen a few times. Here the CDR3 reads CASSPGTQGGNTIYF. DNA of the CDR3: TGTGCCAGCTCCCCCGGGACTCAAGGAGGAAACACCATATATTTT. The chain carries TRBV18 and TRBJ1-3; TRBD1 is a possible D gene (5 bases). The CDR3 spans 15 residues. The V end was cut by 6 bases, the J end by 4 bases, with 16 bases between. The germline V gene encodes CDR1 KGHSH and CDR2 LQKENI.

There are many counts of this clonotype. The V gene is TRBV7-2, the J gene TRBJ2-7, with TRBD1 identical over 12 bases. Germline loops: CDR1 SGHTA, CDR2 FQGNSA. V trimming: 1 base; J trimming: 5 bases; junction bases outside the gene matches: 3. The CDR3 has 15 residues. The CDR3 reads CASSLEGQGANEQYF. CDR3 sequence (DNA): TGTGCCAGCAGCTTAGAGGGACAGGGGGCCAACGAGCAGTACTTC.

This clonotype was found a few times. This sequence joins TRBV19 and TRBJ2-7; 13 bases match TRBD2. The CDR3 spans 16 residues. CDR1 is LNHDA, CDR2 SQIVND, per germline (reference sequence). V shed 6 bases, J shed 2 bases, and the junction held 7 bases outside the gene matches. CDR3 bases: TGTGCCAGTAGCCACCGAACTAGCGGGAGGGCCTACGAGCAGTACTTC. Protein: CASSHRTSGRAYEQYF.

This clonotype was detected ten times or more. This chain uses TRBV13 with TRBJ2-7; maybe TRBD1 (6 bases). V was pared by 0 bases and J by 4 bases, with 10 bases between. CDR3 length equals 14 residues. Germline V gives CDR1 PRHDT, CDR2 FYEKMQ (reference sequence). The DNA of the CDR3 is TGTGCCAGCAGCTTAGGCCTAACAGGGTACGAGCAGTACTTC. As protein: CASSLGLTGYEQYF.

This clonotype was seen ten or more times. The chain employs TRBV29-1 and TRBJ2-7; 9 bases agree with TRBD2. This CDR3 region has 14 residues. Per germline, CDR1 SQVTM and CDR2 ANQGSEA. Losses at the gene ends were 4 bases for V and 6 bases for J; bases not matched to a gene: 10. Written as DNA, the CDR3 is TGCAGCGTTGTGAGAGCGGGAGGATGGGGCGAGCAGTACTTC. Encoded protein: CSVVRAGGWGEQYF.

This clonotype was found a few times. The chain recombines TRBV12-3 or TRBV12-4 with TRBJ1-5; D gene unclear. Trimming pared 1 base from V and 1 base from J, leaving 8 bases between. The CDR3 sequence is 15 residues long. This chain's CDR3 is CASSLDGSSNQPQHF. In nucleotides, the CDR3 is TGTGCCAGCAGTTTAGACGGCAGCAGCAATCAGCCCCAGCATTTT.

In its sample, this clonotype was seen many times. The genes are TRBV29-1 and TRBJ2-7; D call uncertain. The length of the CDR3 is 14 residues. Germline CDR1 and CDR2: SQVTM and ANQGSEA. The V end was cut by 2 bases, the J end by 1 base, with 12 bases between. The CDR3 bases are TGCAGCGTTGAATTGGGCAGCACTTCCTACGAGCAGTACTTC. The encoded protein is CSVELGSTSYEQYF.

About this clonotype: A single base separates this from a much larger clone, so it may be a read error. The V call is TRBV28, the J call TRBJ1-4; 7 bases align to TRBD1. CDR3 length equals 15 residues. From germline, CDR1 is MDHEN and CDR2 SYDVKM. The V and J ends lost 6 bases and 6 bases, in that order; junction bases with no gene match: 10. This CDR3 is CASREPTGRDEKLFF. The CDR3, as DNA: TGTGCCAGCAGAGAACCGACAGGGCGGGATGAAAAACTGTTTTTT. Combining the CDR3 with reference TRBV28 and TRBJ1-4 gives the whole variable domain DVKVTQSSRYLVKRTGEKVFLECVQDMDHENMFWYRQDPGLGLRLIYFSYDVKMKEKGDIPEGYSVSREKKERFSLILESASTNQTSMYLCASREPTGRDEKLFFGSGTQLSVL.

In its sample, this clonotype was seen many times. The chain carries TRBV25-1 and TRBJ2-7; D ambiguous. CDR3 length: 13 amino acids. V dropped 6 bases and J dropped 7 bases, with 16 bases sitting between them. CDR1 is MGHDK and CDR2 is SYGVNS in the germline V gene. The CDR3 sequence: CASSRTGRPEQYF. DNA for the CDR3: TGTGCCAGCAGCCGCACCGGACGGCCGGAGCAGTACTTC.

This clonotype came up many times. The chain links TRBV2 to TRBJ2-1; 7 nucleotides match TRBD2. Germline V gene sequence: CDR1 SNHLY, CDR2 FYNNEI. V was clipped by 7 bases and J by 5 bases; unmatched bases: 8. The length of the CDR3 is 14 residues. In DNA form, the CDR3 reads TGTGCCAGCACCCGGGGGAGGGATCACAATGAGCAGTTCTTC. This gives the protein CASTRGRDHNEQFF.